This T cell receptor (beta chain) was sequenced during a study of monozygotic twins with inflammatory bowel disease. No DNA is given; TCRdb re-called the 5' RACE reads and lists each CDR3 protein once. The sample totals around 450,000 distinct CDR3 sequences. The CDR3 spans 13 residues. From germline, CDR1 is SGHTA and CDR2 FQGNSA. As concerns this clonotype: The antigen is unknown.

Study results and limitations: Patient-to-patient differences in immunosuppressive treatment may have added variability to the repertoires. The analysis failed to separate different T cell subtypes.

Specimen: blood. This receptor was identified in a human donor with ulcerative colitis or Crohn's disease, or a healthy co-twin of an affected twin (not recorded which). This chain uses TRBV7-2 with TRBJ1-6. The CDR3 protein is CASSSGDGRPLHF.